The 25 T cell receptor beta chains reported below all come from one sample, sequenced in a study of blood T cell repertoires in COVID-19. Here immunoSEQ multiplex PCR was the method, and the copy in TCRdb shows in-frame clones only, minus some. Of about 300,000 clones in the sample, around 82% are singletons; the top ten hold roughly a tenth. The sample taken for sequencing was peripheral blood. The receptors here all came from a woman between 50 and 59 years old who had recovered from COVID-19.

V and J are TRBV5-1 and TRBJ2-5; D perhaps matches TRBD2 (5 bases). This CDR3 is 15 amino acids long. V shed 1 base and J shed 1 base, with 11 bases lying between them. CDR1 and CDR2 from the germline V gene are SGHRS and YFSETQ. This CDR3 is CASSLWAGTQETQYF. CDR3 nucleotide sequence: TGCGCCAGCAGCTTGTGGGCGGGTACCCAAGAGACCCAGTACTTC.

The chain recombines TRBV9 with TRBJ2-5; TRBD2 might be the D (6 bases). Trimming left V 0 bases short and J 5 bases short, with 14 bases between. Germline lookup yields CDR1 SGDLS and CDR2 YYNGEE. This CDR3 has 15 residues. This chain's CDR3 is CASSVGYGGTETQYF. CDR3 DNA: TGTGCCAGCAGCGTAGGATATGGCGGGACGGAGACCCAGTACTTC.

The chain couples TRBV14 to TRBJ2-1; 8 bases are shared with TRBD2. The V segment lost 3 bases and the J segment 9 bases; nucleotides outside the gene matches: 13. The length of the CDR3 is 16 residues. From germline, CDR1 is SGHDN and CDR2 FVKESK. CDR3 nucleotides: TGTGCCAGCAGCCACAGGAGGCGGGAGGTCTCAGGTGAGCAGTTCTTC. This translates into CASSHRRREVSGEQFF.

Concerning this clone: This same CDR3 is encoded by further DNA sequences in the sample. The chain couples TRBV28 to TRBJ1-1; TRBD1 matches 7 bases. Per germline, CDR1 MDHEN and CDR2 SYDVKM. The CDR3 totals 15 residues. J lost 1 base, V lost 5 bases, and 7 bases had no gene match. The CDR3 sequence is CASSPRQGWNTEAFF. CDR3 sequence (DNA): TGTGCCAGCAGTCCGCGACAGGGTTGGAACACTGAAGCTTTCTTT.

This clone was detected a few times. The chain is built from TRBV30 and TRBJ1-5; the D gene is possibly TRBD1 (5 bases). The germline V gene has CDR1 GTSNPN and CDR2 SVGIG (reference sequence). The CDR3 loop spans 16 amino acids. The V end was cut by 0 bases, the J end by 0 bases, with 12 bases between. The CDR3 DNA is TGTGCCTGGAGTGTAACGGGCAGGGATAGCAATCAGCCCCAGCATTTT. Residues: CAWSVTGRDSNQPQHF.

This CDR3 reads CASSIGQGRFDTQYF. The CDR3, as DNA: TGTGCCAGCAGCATCGGACAGGGAAGGTTTGATACGCAGTATTTT. J is TRBJ2-3 and V is TRBV7-2; 8 bases fit TRBD1. The germline gives CDR1 SGHTA, CDR2 FQGNSA. The trim removed 5 bases at V and 6 bases at J, leaving 10 bases unmatched. There are 15 residues in the CDR3.

The chain carries TRBV9 and TRBJ2-1; TRBD1 aligns across 8 bases. The CDR3 has 14 amino acids. V was pared by 0 bases and J by 10 bases, with 6 bases of the junction left unmatched. Germline CDR1 and CDR2: SGDLS and YYNGEE. The CDR3 reads CASSVAGQGGEQFF. CDR3 DNA sequence: TGTGCCAGCAGCGTAGCTGGACAGGGCGGCGAGCAGTTCTTC.

The chain joins TRBV30 to TRBJ1-2; TRBD1 is a possible D gene (6 bases). Germline assignment: CDR1 GTSNPN and CDR2 SVGIG (reference sequence). The CDR3 length is 16 residues. Trimming took off 3 bases at V and 6 bases at J, with 23 bases between the two ends. The CDR3 DNA follows: TGTGCCTGGAGAGTCAGGATTGGACAGATCAAGGATGGCTACACCTTC. Encoded protein: CAWRVRIGQIKDGYTF.

The J gene is TRBJ1-1, the V gene TRBV24-1; 7 bases align to TRBD1. Unmatched junction bases numbered 5, after V lost 4 bases and J lost 1 base. The CDR3 loop spans 15 amino acids. The germline CDR1 and CDR2 sequences are KGHDR and SFDVKD. The DNA for the CDR3 is TGTGCCACCAGTGACCCGCAGGGGGGGAACACTGAAGCTTTCTTT. Translating gives CATSDPQGGNTEAFF.

V is TRBV27 and J is TRBJ2-5; 11 bases are a match to TRBD2. V gave up 5 bases and J gave up 5 bases; unmatched junction bases: 7. CDR1 and CDR2 from the germline V gene are MNHEY and SMNVEV (reference sequence). The CDR3 has 15 residues. The CDR3 spells CASSISGGGLETQYF. CDR3 sequence (DNA): TGTGCCAGCAGTATTAGCGGGGGGGGCTTGGAGACCCAGTACTTC.

This chain joins TRBV6-5 and TRBJ2-7; D is undetermined. V shed 0 bases and J shed 0 bases, with 9 bases lying between them. The CDR3 has 15 residues. Germline loops: CDR1 MNHEY, CDR2 SVGAGI. The CDR3 DNA is TGTGCCAGCAGTTACTCGGCGGCGAGCTCCTACGAGCAGTACTTC. This encodes CASSYSAASSYEQYF.

The chain combines TRBV6-1 with TRBJ1-1; D is unclear. Germline CDR1 is MNHNS and CDR2 is SASEGT. Trimming removed 3 bases at V and 1 base at J, with 9 bases between. This CDR3 has 14 residues. The CDR3 reads CASSEPGENTEAFF. In DNA, the CDR3 is TGTGCCAGCAGTGAGCCCGGGGAGAACACTGAAGCTTTCTTT.

At least ten counts were recorded for this clone. The rearrangement uses TRBV28 and TRBJ1-3, with 8 nucleotides matching TRBD1. Germline CDR1 and CDR2: MDHEN and SYDVKM. V dropped 3 bases and J dropped 0; count of bases not matched to a gene: 13. This CDR3 is built from 19 residues. This CDR3 reads CASSLFSGTGTHSGNTIYF. Written as DNA, the CDR3 is TGTGCCAGCAGTTTGTTTAGTGGGACAGGCACTCACTCTGGAAACACCATATATTTT.

The J gene is TRBJ1-6, the V gene TRBV6-1, with a possible D match to TRBD1 (5 bases). Trimming left V 3 bases short and J 11 bases short, with 11 bases between. In germline, CDR1 is MNHNS, CDR2 SASEGT. The CDR3 is made up of 13 amino acids. CDR3 coding DNA: TGTGCCAGCAGTGATCAGGGAACGGCACCCCTCCACTTT. Residues: CASSDQGTAPLHF.

The CDR3 loop reads CASSRQGPNQPQHF. The CDR3 coding sequence is TGTGCCAGCAGTCGACAGGGGCCGAATCAGCCCCAGCATTTT. This chain joins TRBV6-2 or TRBV6-3 and TRBJ1-5, with 8 bases matching TRBD1. Germline loops: CDR1 MNHEY, CDR2 SVGEGT. Unmatched junction bases numbered 4, after V lost 5 bases and J lost 4 bases. The CDR3 sequence is 14 residues long.

The chain carries TRBV10-3 and TRBJ2-1; 9 bases align to TRBD2. V was pared by 2 bases and J by 7 bases, with 6 bases of the junction left unmatched. The germline gives CDR1 ENHRY, CDR2 SYGVKD. This CDR3 comprises 15 residues. CDR3 region: CAISEGREGLNEQFF. The CDR3 DNA reads TGTGCCATCAGTGAGGGGCGGGAGGGCCTGAATGAGCAGTTCTTC.

The gene calls are TRBV5-4 and TRBJ2-5; 11 nucleotides align to TRBD1. The germline V gene has CDR1 SGHNT and CDR2 YYREEE (reference sequence). This CDR3 comprises 14 residues. V trimming: 0 bases; J trimming: 7 bases; junction bases outside the gene matches: 2. CDR3 loop: CASSLVGQGVTQYF. Here the CDR3 DNA reads TGTGCCAGCAGCTTGGTGGGACAGGGGGTGACCCAGTACTTC.

This chain links TRBV14 with TRBJ1-4; no clear D gene. The CDR3 consists of 16 residues. CDR1 is SGHDN, CDR2 FVKESK, per germline. Trimming shortened V by 3 bases and J by 0 bases, and 11 bases separated the two germline ends. The CDR3 DNA reads as TGTGCCAGCAGCCATGGAGCTTCCACAACTAATGAAAAACTGTTTTTT. It codes for CASSHGASTTNEKLFF.

The chain combines TRBV3-1 (or the pseudogene TRBV3-2) with TRBJ2-1, with D possibly matching TRBD2 (7 bases). In germline, CDR1 is LGHDT, CDR2 YNNKEL (reference sequence). The CDR3 runs to 16 residues. Trimming took 4 bases from V and 1 from J, leaving 14 bases between them. The DNA for the CDR3 is TGTGCCAGCAGCCCGAGGGGGGGAGGGTCCTACAATGAGCAGTTCTTC. Its translation is CASSPRGGGSYNEQFF.

In its sample, this clone was seen a few times. The chain is built from TRBV3-1 (or the pseudogene TRBV3-2) and TRBJ1-1; D call uncertain. Germline assignment: CDR1 LGHDT and CDR2 YNNKEL (reference sequence). CDR3 length equals 14 residues. V was clipped by 2 bases and J by 3 bases, with 10 bases between them. The CDR3 region is CASSQPKRDTEAFF. CDR3 nucleotides: TGTGCCAGCAGCCAACCCAAACGGGACACTGAAGCTTTCTTT.

This chain links TRBV12-3 or TRBV12-4 with TRBJ2-7; D might be TRBD1 (5 bases). This CDR3 has 13 amino acids. Between the trimmed V and J ends, which lost 1 base and 2 bases, there was a span of 6 bases. For the CDR3, the DNA is TGTGCCAGCAGTTTAGACAGGCCCTACGAGCAGTACTTC. It encodes CASSLDRPYEQYF.

The chain couples TRBV3-1 (or the pseudogene TRBV3-2) to TRBJ2-3; 8 bases map to TRBD2. CDR3 size: 14 residues. With 6 bases clipped from V and 0 bases from J, the junction kept 2 bases outside the gene matches. The germline V gene encodes CDR1 LGHDT and CDR2 YNNKEL (reference sequence). The CDR3: CASRTSGSTDTQYF. The DNA for the CDR3 is TGTGCCAGCAGAACTAGCGGCAGCACAGATACGCAGTATTTT.

The chain couples TRBV7-8 to TRBJ1-2, with D possibly TRBD1 on 5 matching bases. The germline V and J ends were trimmed by 0 bases and 4 bases, with 9 bases remaining between them. The germline V gene has CDR1 SGHVS and CDR2 FQNEAQ. The CDR3 runs to 14 residues. Written as DNA, the CDR3 is TGTGCCAGCAGCTTAGCAGGGGCTGCCTATGGCTACACCTTC. Protein sequence: CASSLAGAAYGYTF.

V gene TRBV10-1 combines with J gene TRBJ1-5; 8 bases map to TRBD1. The CDR3 totals 22 residues. V was clipped by 7 bases and J by 0 bases; unmatched bases: 26. The germline CDR1 and CDR2 sequences are WNHNN and SYGVQD (reference sequence). The CDR3 nucleotides are TGCGCCAGCAACTCCGGACAGGGACAGTCGGACCCGGTTTCGGATAGCAATCAGCCCCAGCATTTT. It codes for CASNSGQGQSDPVSDSNQPQHF.

J is TRBJ2-7 and V is TRBV6-5; D perhaps matches TRBD1 (6 bases). The CDR3 runs 13 residues. The V end lost 2 bases, the J end lost 5 bases, and 10 bases lay between the germline ends. Germline CDR1 and CDR2: MNHEY and SVGAGI. CDR3 residues: CASSYGTGNEQYF. CDR3 in DNA: TGTGCCAGCAGTTACGGTACAGGGAACGAGCAGTACTTC.